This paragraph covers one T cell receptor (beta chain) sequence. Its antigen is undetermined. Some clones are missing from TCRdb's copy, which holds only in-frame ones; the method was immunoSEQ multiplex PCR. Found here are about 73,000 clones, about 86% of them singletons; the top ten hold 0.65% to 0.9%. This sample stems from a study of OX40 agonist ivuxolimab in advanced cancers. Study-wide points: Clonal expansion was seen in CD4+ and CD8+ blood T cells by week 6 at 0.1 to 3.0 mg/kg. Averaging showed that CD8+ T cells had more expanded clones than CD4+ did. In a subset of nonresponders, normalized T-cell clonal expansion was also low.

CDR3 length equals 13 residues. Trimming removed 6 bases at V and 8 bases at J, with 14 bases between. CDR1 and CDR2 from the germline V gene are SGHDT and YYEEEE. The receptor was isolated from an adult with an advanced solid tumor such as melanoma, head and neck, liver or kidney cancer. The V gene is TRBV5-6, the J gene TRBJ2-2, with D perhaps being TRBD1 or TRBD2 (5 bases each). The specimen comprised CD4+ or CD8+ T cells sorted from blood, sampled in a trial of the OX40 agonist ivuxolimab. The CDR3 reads CASTLGTVGELFF. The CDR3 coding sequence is TGTGCCAGCACCCTAGGGACGGTGGGGGAGCTGTTTTTT.